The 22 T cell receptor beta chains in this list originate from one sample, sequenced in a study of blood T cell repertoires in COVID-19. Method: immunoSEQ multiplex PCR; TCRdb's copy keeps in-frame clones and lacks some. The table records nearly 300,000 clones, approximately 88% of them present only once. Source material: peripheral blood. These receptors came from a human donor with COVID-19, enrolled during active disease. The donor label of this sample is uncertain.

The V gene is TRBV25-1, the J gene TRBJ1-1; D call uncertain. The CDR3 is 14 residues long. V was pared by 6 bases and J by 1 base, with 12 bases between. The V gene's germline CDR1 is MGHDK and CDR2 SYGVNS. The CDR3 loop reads CASSSRWRNTEAFF. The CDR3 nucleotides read TGTGCCAGCAGCAGCCGATGGAGGAACACTGAAGCTTTCTTT.

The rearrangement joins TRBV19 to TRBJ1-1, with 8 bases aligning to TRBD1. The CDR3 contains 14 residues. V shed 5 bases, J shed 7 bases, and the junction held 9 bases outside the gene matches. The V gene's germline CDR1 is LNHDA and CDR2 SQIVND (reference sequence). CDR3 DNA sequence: TGTGCCAGTAGTGTTCAGGGGGCGGGTGATGAAGCTTTCTTT. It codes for CASSVQGAGDEAFF.

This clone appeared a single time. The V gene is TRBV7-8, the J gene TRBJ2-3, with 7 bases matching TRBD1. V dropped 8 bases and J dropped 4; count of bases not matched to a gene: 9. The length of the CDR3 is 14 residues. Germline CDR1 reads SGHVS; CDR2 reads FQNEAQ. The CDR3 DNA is TGTGCCAGCTCTAATAGGCAGGGGGCAGATACGCAGTATTTT. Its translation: CASSNRQGADTQYF.

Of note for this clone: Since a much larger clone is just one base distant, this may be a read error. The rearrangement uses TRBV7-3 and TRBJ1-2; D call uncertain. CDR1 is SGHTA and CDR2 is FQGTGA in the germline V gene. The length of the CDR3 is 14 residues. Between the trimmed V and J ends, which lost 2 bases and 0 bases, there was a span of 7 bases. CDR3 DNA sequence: TGTGCCAGCAGCTTAGGCGGAGCTAACTATGGCTACACCTTC. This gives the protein CASSLGGANYGYTF.

The CDR3 nucleotides read TGTGCCAGCACCGGGGGTCCAACTAACTATGGCTACACCTTC. Amino acids: CASTGGPTNYGYTF. The gene calls are TRBV6-5 and TRBJ1-2, with D possibly TRBD1 on 5 matching bases. CDR3 size: 14 residues. V lost 7 bases to trimming and J lost 0 bases, with 12 bases between them. Germline V gene lookup returns CDR1 MNHEY and CDR2 SVGAGI.

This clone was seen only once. The CDR3, as DNA: TGCGCCAGCAGTCCGGCGGGGACTACGAACACCGGGGAGCTGTTTTTT. Translation gives CASSPAGTTNTGELFF. This chain links TRBV5-1 with TRBJ2-2; 7 bases are shared with TRBD2. The length of the CDR3 is 16 residues. Trimming at V came to 5 bases and at J to 0 bases, leaving 7 bases not matched to a gene. Germline CDR1 is SGHRS and CDR2 is YFSETQ.

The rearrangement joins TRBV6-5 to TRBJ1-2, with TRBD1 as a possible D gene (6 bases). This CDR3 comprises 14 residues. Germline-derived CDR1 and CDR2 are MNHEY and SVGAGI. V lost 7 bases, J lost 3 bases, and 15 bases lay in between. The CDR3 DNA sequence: TGTGCCAGCACGGTAGAAACAGGGTACTATGGCTACACCTTC. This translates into CASTVETGYYGYTF.

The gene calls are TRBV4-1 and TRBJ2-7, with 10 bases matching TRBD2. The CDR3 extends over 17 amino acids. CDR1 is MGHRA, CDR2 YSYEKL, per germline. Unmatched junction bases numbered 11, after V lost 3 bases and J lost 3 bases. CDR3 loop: CASSHLGLAEVNYEQYF. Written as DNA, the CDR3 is TGCGCCAGCAGCCACCTCGGACTAGCGGAGGTTAACTACGAGCAGTACTTC.

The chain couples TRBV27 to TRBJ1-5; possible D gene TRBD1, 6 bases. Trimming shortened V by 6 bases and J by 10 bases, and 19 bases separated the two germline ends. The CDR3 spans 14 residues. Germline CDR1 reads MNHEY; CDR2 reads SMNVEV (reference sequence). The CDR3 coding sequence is TGTGCCAGCAGCGCTACAGGGCCAGCTAGTCCCCAGCATTTT. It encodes CASSATGPASPQHF.

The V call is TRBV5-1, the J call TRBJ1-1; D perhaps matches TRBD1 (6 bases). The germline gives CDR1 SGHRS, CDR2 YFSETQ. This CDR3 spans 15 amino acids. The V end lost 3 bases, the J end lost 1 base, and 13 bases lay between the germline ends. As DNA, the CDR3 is TGCGCCAGCAGCTCCAATACCAGGGGGAACACTGAAGCTTTCTTT. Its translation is CASSSNTRGNTEAFF.

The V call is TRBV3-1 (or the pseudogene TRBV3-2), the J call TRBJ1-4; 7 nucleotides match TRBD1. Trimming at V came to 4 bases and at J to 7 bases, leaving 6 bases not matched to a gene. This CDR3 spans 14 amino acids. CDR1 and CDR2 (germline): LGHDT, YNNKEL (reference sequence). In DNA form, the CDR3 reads TGTGCCAGCAGCCGCCGGGAGGGGGCTGAAAAACTGTTTTTT. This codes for CASSRREGAEKLFF.

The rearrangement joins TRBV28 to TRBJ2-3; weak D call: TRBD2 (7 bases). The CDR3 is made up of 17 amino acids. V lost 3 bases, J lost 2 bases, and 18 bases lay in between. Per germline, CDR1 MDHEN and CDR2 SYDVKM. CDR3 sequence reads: CASSFQLSGDITDTQYF. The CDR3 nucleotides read TGTGCCAGCAGTTTCCAACTCAGCGGGGACATCACAGATACGCAGTATTTT.

CDR3 DNA: TGTGCCAGCAGCGCCGGGACAGGTTCGGTAGACGAGCAGTACTTC. Amino acids: CASSAGTGSVDEQYF. The chain has TRBV5-6 and TRBJ2-7, with 8 positions matching TRBD1. Germline V gives CDR1 SGHDT, CDR2 YYEEEE. This CDR3 contains 15 residues. V shed 4 bases and J 5 bases; nucleotides not matched to a gene: 11.

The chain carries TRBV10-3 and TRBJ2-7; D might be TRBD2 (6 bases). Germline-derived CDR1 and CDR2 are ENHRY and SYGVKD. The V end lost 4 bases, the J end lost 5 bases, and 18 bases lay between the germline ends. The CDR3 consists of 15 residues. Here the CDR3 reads CAISGAIGGTNEQYF. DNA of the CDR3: TGTGCCATCAGTGGCGCTATAGGCGGGACGAACGAGCAGTACTTC.

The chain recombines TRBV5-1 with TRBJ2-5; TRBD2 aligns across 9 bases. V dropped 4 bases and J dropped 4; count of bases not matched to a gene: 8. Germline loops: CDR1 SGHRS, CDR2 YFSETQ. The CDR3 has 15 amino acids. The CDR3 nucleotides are TGCGCCAGCAGCCCCCGACTAGCGGAGGGAGAGACCCAGTACTTC. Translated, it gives CASSPRLAEGETQYF.

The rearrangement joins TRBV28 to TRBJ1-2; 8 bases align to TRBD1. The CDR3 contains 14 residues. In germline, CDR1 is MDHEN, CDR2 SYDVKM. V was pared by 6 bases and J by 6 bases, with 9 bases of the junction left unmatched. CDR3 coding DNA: TGTGCCAGCAGCAGACAGGGGATTGCCCATGGCTACACCTTC. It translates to CASSRQGIAHGYTF.

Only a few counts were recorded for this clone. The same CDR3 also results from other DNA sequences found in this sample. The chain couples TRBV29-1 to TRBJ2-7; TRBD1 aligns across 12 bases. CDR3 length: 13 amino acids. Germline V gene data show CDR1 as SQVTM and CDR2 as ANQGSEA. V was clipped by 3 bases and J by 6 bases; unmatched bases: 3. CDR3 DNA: TGCAGCGTTGAGGGACAGGGGGCCGGCGAGCAGTACTTC. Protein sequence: CSVEGQGAGEQYF.

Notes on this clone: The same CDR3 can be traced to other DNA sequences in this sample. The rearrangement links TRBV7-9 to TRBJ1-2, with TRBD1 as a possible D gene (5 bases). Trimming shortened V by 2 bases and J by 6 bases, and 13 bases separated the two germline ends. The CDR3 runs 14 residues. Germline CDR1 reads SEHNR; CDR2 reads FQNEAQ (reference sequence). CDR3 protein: CASSLTGGVDGYTF. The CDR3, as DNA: TGTGCCAGCAGCTTAACGGGGGGTGTAGATGGCTACACCTTC.

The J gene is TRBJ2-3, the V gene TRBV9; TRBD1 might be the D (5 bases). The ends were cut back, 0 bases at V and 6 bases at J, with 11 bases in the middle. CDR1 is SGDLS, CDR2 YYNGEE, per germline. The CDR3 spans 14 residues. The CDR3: CASSVASRGDTQYF. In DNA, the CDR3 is TGTGCCAGCAGCGTAGCTTCAAGGGGCGATACGCAGTATTTT.

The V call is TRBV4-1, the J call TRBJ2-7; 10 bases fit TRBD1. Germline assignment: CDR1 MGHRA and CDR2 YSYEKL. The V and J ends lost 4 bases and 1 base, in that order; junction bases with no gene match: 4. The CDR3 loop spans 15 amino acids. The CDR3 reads CASSLRDRGSYEQYF. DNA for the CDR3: TGCGCCAGCAGCCTCCGGGACAGGGGATCCTACGAGCAGTACTTC.

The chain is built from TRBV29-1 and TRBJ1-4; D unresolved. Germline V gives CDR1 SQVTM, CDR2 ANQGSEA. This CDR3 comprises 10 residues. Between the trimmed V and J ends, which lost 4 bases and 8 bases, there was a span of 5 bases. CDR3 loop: CSVGGEKLFF. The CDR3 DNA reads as TGCAGCGTTGGAGGGGAAAAACTGTTTTTT. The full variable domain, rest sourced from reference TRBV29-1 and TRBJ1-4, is SAVISQKPSRDICQRGTSLTIQCQVDSQVTMMFWYRQQPGQSLTLIATANQGSEATYESGFVIDKFPISRPNLTFSTLTVSNMSPEDSSIYLCSVGGEKLFFGSGTQLSVL.

CDR3 protein: CASASGTGSNQPQHF. CDR3 DNA sequence: TGTGCCAGCGCATCCGGGACAGGGAGTAATCAGCCCCAGCATTTT. This sequence joins TRBV27 and TRBJ1-5; 9 bases are a match to TRBD1. The CDR3 covers 15 residues. Per the germline V gene, CDR1 is MNHEY and CDR2 is SMNVEV (reference sequence). Losses at the gene ends were 8 bases for V and 4 bases for J; bases not matched to a gene: 9.